What follows are 13 T cell receptor beta chains derived from one specimen sequenced in a study of blood T cell repertoires in COVID-19. Assay used: immunoSEQ multiplex PCR; TCRdb lists only in-frame clones, some missing. This sample has approximately 58,000 clones, with more than 65% found just once. The material sequenced was peripheral blood. These receptors all come from a woman aged 55 to 70 with acute or convalescent COVID-19.

The V and J genes are TRBV6-1 and TRBJ1-5, with D unclear. CDR3 length: 17 residues. V gave up 0 bases and J gave up 1 base, with 13 bases separating them. Germline V lookup: CDR1 MNHNS, CDR2 SASEGT. DNA of the CDR3: TGTGCCAGCAGTGAAGCGCACGGGTCTTTAAGCAATCAGCCCCAGCATTTT. Translation gives CASSEAHGSLSNQPQHF.

This rearrangement joins TRBV5-4 to TRBJ2-2, with 9 positions matching TRBD2. The CDR3 totals 16 residues. Germline loops: CDR1 SGHNT, CDR2 YYREEE (reference sequence). With V trimmed by 0 bases and J by 8 bases, 8 bases remained unmatched. In DNA, the CDR3 is TGTGCCAGCAGCTTGGTAGCGGGGGAGCCTGGAGGGGAGCTGTTTTTT. This translates into CASSLVAGEPGGELFF.

The J gene is TRBJ1-5, the V gene TRBV12-5; D is unclear. The germline CDR1 and CDR2 sequences are LGHNT and FRNRAP. V lost 1 base and J 8 bases, leaving 12 bases between the germline ends. The CDR3 is made up of 14 amino acids. CDR3 protein: CASGLDSPREPQHF. Written as DNA, the CDR3 is TGTGCTAGTGGTTTGGATTCCCCTCGGGAGCCCCAGCATTTT.

The rearrangement joins TRBV27 to TRBJ1-3; 7 bases map to TRBD1. The V segment lost 3 bases and the J segment 1 base; nucleotides outside the gene matches: 0. Germline lookup yields CDR1 MNHEY and CDR2 SMNVEV (reference sequence). This CDR3 is built from 14 residues. CDR3 sequence reads: CASSLTGSGNTIYF. CDR3 nucleotide sequence: TGTGCCAGCAGTTTGACAGGGTCTGGAAACACCATATATTTT.

The CDR3: CASSSLAADTQYF. DNA for the CDR3: TGTGCCAGCAGCTCGCTTGCAGCAGATACGCAGTATTTT. This chain connects TRBV5-8 to TRBJ2-3; D gene ambiguous. There are 13 residues in the CDR3. V was trimmed by 3 bases and J by 4 bases, leaving 9 bases between them. CDR1 is SGHTS and CDR2 is YDEGEE in the germline V gene.

The rearrangement links TRBV5-4 to TRBJ2-7; perhaps TRBD1 as D (6 bases). Per the germline V gene, CDR1 is SGHNT and CDR2 is YYREEE (reference sequence). V was shortened by 5 bases and J by 6 bases, with 18 bases between the two germline ends. The CDR3 sequence is 14 residues long. CDR3 DNA: TGTGCCAGCAGTCCGGACAGATCACCGGGCGAGCAGTACTTC. Residues: CASSPDRSPGEQYF.

The chain carries TRBV6-5 and TRBJ2-1, with a possible D match to TRBD1 (5 bases). The germline gives CDR1 MNHEY, CDR2 SVGAGI. The CDR3 covers 13 residues. V dropped 8 bases and J dropped 3 bases, with 11 bases sitting between them. CDR3 coding DNA: TGTGCCAGCCCAGACAGCTACTACAATGAGCAGTTCTTC. Amino acids: CASPDSYYNEQFF.

The gene calls are TRBV5-8 and TRBJ1-4, with 9 bases lining up with TRBD1. The germline V gene encodes CDR1 SGHTS and CDR2 YDEGEE. The CDR3 consists of 16 residues. Unmatched junction bases numbered 5, after V lost 0 bases and J lost 5 bases. CDR3 in DNA: TGTGCCAGCAGCTTGGGAACAGGGGGCACAAATGAAAAACTGTTTTTT. It translates to CASSLGTGGTNEKLFF.

The chain uses TRBV6-5 and TRBJ2-3; 8 bases agree with TRBD2. V was clipped by 2 bases and J by 1 base; unmatched bases: 2. Germline V gene lookup returns CDR1 MNHEY and CDR2 SVGAGI. CDR3 length: 15 residues. The CDR3 is CASSYTAGGTDTQYF. The CDR3, as DNA: TGTGCCAGCAGTTACACAGCGGGGGGCACAGATACGCAGTATTTT.

This clone was counted between two and nine times. The V gene is TRBV6-5, the J gene TRBJ1-2; D is uncertain. Trimming took 6 bases from V and 0 from J, leaving 11 bases between them. This CDR3 region has 14 residues. Germline CDR1 is MNHEY and CDR2 is SVGAGI. Here the CDR3 reads CASRAPPPNYGYTF. The DNA of the CDR3 is TGTGCCAGCAGGGCTCCCCCTCCTAACTATGGCTACACCTTC.

CDR3 nucleotides: TGTGCCAGCAGCCCCTTAGCCCGCTCTGGAAACACCATATATTTT. This codes for CASSPLARSGNTIYF. V and J are TRBV4-2 and TRBJ1-3; D not certain. The germline CDR1 and CDR2 sequences are LGHNA and YNFKEQ. Between the trimmed V and J ends, which lost 4 bases and 0 bases, there was a span of 10 bases. The CDR3 spans 15 residues.

This chain joins TRBV7-2 and TRBJ1-2; no firm D call. Germline CDR1 is SGHTA and CDR2 is FQGNSA. Trimming removed 0 bases from V and 4 bases from J, with 6 bases in between. The CDR3 length is 13 residues. CDR3 nucleotide sequence: TGTGCCAGCAGCTTAGCTGCGGGCTATGGCTACACCTTC. Amino acids: CASSLAAGYGYTF.

The chain joins TRBV2 to TRBJ1-5, with a tentative D call TRBD1 (6 bases). Germline V gene sequence: CDR1 SNHLY, CDR2 FYNNEI. Trimming left V 3 bases short and J 5 bases short, with 8 bases between. This CDR3 is built from 13 residues. CDR3 sequence reads: CASSDTGYQPQHF. The CDR3 DNA is TGTGCCAGCAGTGATACAGGGTATCAGCCCCAGCATTTT.